The clone carrying this TCR beta chain was observed a few times. Its antigen is as yet unknown. The data derive from a study of response to subunit inactivated influenza vaccine. Findings of the study overall: Authors suggested seasonal influenza vaccinations each recruit few new T cells.

CDR1 is SGHRS, CDR2 YFSETQ, per germline. This CDR3 has 19 residues. Trimming removed 0 bases from V and 6 bases from J; junction bases left unmatched: 10. TCRdb ran MiXCR on the RT-PCR reads and lists one entry per CDR3 protein. The repertoire holds 500,000 to 700,000 distinct CDR3 sequences, with approximately 24% as singletons. Separately, the same data were catalogued under a study of T cells expressing NK-cell markers. This second study says: The TCR beta cDNA came from 5'RACE template switching with UMIs.

The chain has TRBV5-1 and TRBJ2-3; 16 bases are shared with TRBD2. This specimen was CD4+ T cells sorted from PBMCs, taken 12 days after vaccination. This TCR was sampled from a man aged 50-60 years who received an inactivated influenza vaccine. CDR3 coding DNA: TGCGCCAGCAGCTTGGGGTTCGCCGGGACTAGCGGGAGGGCGGATACGCAGTATTTT. As protein: CASSLGFAGTSGRADTQYF.